The 26 T cell receptor beta chains reported below all come from one sample, sequenced in a study of T cells after somatic rescue of genetic block. Sequencing was performed with immunoSEQ multiplex PCR; in TCRdb, only in-frame clones are kept and a portion is missing. The sample includes about 72,000 clones, approximately 91% of them seen just once. The sequenced sample was peripheral blood mononuclear cells (PBMCs). These receptors all stem from a man younger than 45.

The chain has TRBV5-1 and TRBJ2-1; D is possibly TRBD1 (5 bases). Germline CDR1 reads SGHRS; CDR2 reads YFSETQ. The CDR3 length is 14 residues. V was clipped by 4 bases and J by 4 bases, with 12 bases between them. CDR3 bases: TGCGCCAGCAGCCCCGTAGGGGCTTACAATGAGCAGTTCTTC. This codes for CASSPVGAYNEQFF.

This clone showed up just once. The chain carries TRBV6-1 and TRBJ2-7; a possible D gene is TRBD2 (6 bases). The CDR3 is 15 amino acids. The germline gives CDR1 MNHNS, CDR2 SASEGT. With 7 bases removed from V and 2 bases from J, the gap between germline ends came to 18 bases. CDR3 loop: CASTNEWASAYEQYF. The CDR3 region has the DNA TGTGCCAGCACCAATGAATGGGCTAGCGCCTACGAGCAGTACTTC.

The CDR3 nucleotides read TGCGCCAGCAGCTTGACCCGACTAGCGGGAGGCCCTATTGGAGATACGCAGTATTTT. It encodes CASSLTRLAGGPIGDTQYF. This chain connects TRBV5-1 to TRBJ2-3, with 13 bases that match TRBD2. There are 19 residues in the CDR3. Germline CDR1 SGHRS, CDR2 YFSETQ. V was clipped by 1 base and J by 5 bases; unmatched bases: 13.

As DNA, the CDR3 is TGTGCCAGCAGCCAAGGTTGGCTCTACGAGCAGTACTTC. It specifies CASSQGWLYEQYF. The J gene is TRBJ2-7, the V gene TRBV14, with D hard to call. V lost 1 base and J lost 3, with 7 bases in between. This CDR3 contains 13 residues. Germline CDR1 SGHDN, CDR2 FVKESK.

The chain joins TRBV5-1 to TRBJ2-7, with 14 positions matching TRBD2. With V trimmed by 0 bases and J by 8 bases, 7 bases remained unmatched. The CDR3 has 16 amino acids. Looked up from germline, CDR1 is SGHRS and CDR2 is YFSETQ. CDR3 coding DNA: TGCGCCAGCAGCTTGGGGGGACTAGCGGGAGAGGTCAAGCAGTACTTC. Translating gives CASSLGGLAGEVKQYF.

The V gene is TRBV6-1, the J gene TRBJ2-5; 7 bases are shared with TRBD2. The CDR3 is made up of 15 amino acids. Germline CDR1 MNHNS, CDR2 SASEGT. Trimming cost V 3 bases and J 3 bases; bases outside gene matches: 7. The CDR3 DNA follows: TGTGCCAGCAGTGATATTCAAGCGGGGAAAGAGACCCAGTACTTC. Its protein product is CASSDIQAGKETQYF.

This chain connects TRBV19 to TRBJ2-2; D unclear. Trimming left V 5 bases short and J 0 bases short, with 10 bases between. The CDR3 length is 15 residues. Germline loops: CDR1 LNHDA, CDR2 SQIVND (reference sequence). This CDR3 is CASSAGDANTGELFF. CDR3 sequence (DNA): TGTGCCAGTAGTGCCGGTGATGCGAACACCGGGGAGCTGTTTTTT.

The chain joins TRBV5-1 to TRBJ1-1, with a tentative D call TRBD1 (5 bases). With 4 bases removed from V and 7 bases from J, the gap between germline ends came to 11 bases. The CDR3 is 12 amino acids. The germline gives CDR1 SGHRS, CDR2 YFSETQ. As DNA, the CDR3 is TGCGCCAGCAGCGAGAGGGGTAATGAAGCTTTCTTT. It translates to CASSERGNEAFF.

V gene TRBV11-2 combines with J gene TRBJ2-1, with D maybe TRBD2 (5 bases). V was cut by 4 bases and J by 7 bases, with 14 bases left in between. Germline values: CDR1 SGHAT, CDR2 FQNNGV. The CDR3 totals 14 residues. Here the CDR3 reads CASSSPLGENEQFF. The CDR3 DNA is TGTGCCAGCAGCTCGCCCCTCGGGGAGAATGAGCAGTTCTTC.

The count of this clone is one. The conserved final phenylalanine or tryptophan is absent from the CDR3, which likely points to a read error. The limits of the CDR3 on the DNA are not certain, so only TCRdb's listed CDR3 is given. The chain combines TRBV9 with TRBJ2-7. From its first to its last residue, the CDR3 has 10 amino acids. Germline V lookup: CDR1 SGDLS, CDR2 YYNGEE. The CDR3 loop is CASSGAGSNL.

The rearrangement links TRBV18 to TRBJ2-1; the match to TRBD2 covers 9 bases. Germline lookup yields CDR1 KGHSH and CDR2 LQKENI. Losses at the gene ends were 2 bases for V and 2 bases for J; bases not matched to a gene: 4. The CDR3 consists of 16 residues. Written as DNA, the CDR3 is TGTGCCAGCTCACCATCGACTAGCGGAACCTACAATGAGCAGTTCTTC. Translating gives CASSPSTSGTYNEQFF.

The J gene is TRBJ2-1, the V gene TRBV12-5; maybe TRBD2 (6 bases). This CDR3 has 17 amino acids. In germline, CDR1 is LGHNT, CDR2 FRNRAP. The germline V and J ends were trimmed by 4 bases and 2 bases, with 18 bases remaining between them. The CDR3 is CASGSGAAIGAYNEQFF. The CDR3 DNA is TGTGCTAGTGGTTCGGGAGCGGCGATCGGGGCCTACAATGAGCAGTTCTTC.

The V call is TRBV7-2, the J call TRBJ2-7; D uncertain. CDR3 length equals 15 residues. CDR1 is SGHTA and CDR2 is FQGNSA in the germline V gene. V shed 4 bases and J shed 2 bases, with 15 bases lying between them. The CDR3 loop is CASSSYGPTPYEQYF. The DNA of the CDR3 is TGTGCCAGCAGCTCCTATGGCCCCACACCCTACGAGCAGTACTTC. The variable domain in full, with the rest retrieved from reference TRBV7-2 and TRBJ2-7, is GAGVSQSPSNKVTEKGKDVELRCDPISGHTALYWYRQSLGQGLEFLIYFQGNSAPDKSGLPSDRFSAERTGGSVSTLTIQRTQQEDSAVYLCASSSYGPTPYEQYFGPGTRLTVT.

V and J are TRBV7-2 and TRBJ2-7; D is uncertain. The CDR3 consists of 14 residues. Germline lookup yields CDR1 SGHTA and CDR2 FQGNSA. Trimming cost V 1 base and J 3 bases, with 10 bases left between them. CDR3 DNA: TGTGCCAGCAGCTTAGAGGTAGGCGGCTACGAGCAGTACTTC. Its translation is CASSLEVGGYEQYF.

J is TRBJ1-4 and V is TRBV5-6; tentatively, D is TRBD1 (5 bases). Trimming cost V 2 bases and J 7 bases, with 21 bases left between them. The CDR3 contains 17 residues. Germline V gene sequence: CDR1 SGHDT, CDR2 YYEEEE. Here the CDR3 reads CASSFIIAVAGPEKLFF. The CDR3 coding sequence is TGTGCCAGCAGCTTCATTATCGCAGTCGCGGGGCCTGAAAAACTGTTTTTT.

The chain uses TRBV2 and TRBJ2-7; weak D call: TRBD1 (6 bases). V was trimmed by 4 bases and J by 4 bases, leaving 8 bases between them. Germline V lookup: CDR1 SNHLY, CDR2 FYNNEI. The CDR3 is 12 residues long. CDR3 amino acids: CASSGQVYEQYF. The CDR3 DNA follows: TGTGCCAGCAGTGGACAGGTTTACGAGCAGTACTTC.

This chain joins TRBV4-3 and TRBJ2-1, with 9 bases identical to TRBD2. CDR1 is LGHNA, CDR2 YSLEER, per germline. The trim removed 0 bases at V and 3 bases at J, leaving 12 bases unmatched. This CDR3 is built from 19 residues. CDR3 loop: CASSQDPPGLASNYNEQFF. The DNA of the CDR3 is TGCGCCAGCAGCCAAGATCCGCCGGGACTAGCATCTAACTACAATGAGCAGTTCTTC.

The V call is TRBV4-3, the J call TRBJ2-1; D is ambiguous. This CDR3 contains 14 residues. The germline V gene has CDR1 LGHNA and CDR2 YSLEER. Trimming pared 1 base from V and 5 bases from J, leaving 9 bases between. The CDR3 sequence: CASSQGPVDNEQFF. The DNA for the CDR3 is TGCGCCAGCAGCCAAGGGCCGGTGGACAATGAGCAGTTCTTC.

This chain uses TRBV11-2 with TRBJ1-1; the D is unclear. Germline V CDR1 and CDR2: SGHAT, FQNNGV. Trimming stripped 1 base from V and 0 bases from J, with 3 bases between. The CDR3 covers 13 residues. The CDR3 loop reads CASSLGLNTEAFF. CDR3 bases: TGTGCCAGCAGCTTAGGGTTGAACACTGAAGCTTTCTTT.

This clone was seen once. This sequence joins TRBV12-1 and TRBJ2-4; the D call TRBD1 from the table was never checked on the DNA. TRBV12-1 is a recognized pseudogene. The CDR3 runs to 18 residues. DNA for the CDR3: TGTGCCAGCAGCCCAAGGGACAGGGAGGGTGATGACAAAAACATTCAGTACTTC. This translates into CASSPRDREGDDKNIQYF.

This sequence joins TRBV6-1 and TRBJ1-5, with D uncertain. Germline assignment: CDR1 MNHNS and CDR2 SASEGT. This CDR3 is 14 amino acids long. V was pared by 6 bases and J by 4 bases, with 13 bases between. The CDR3 is CASRDYLGNQPQHF. As DNA, the CDR3 is TGTGCCAGCAGGGACTACCTTGGGAATCAGCCCCAGCATTTT.

This clone was found once. V gene TRBV27 combines with J gene TRBJ2-1, with 7 bases that match TRBD1. Trimming cost V 4 bases and J 4 bases; bases outside gene matches: 4. CDR1 is MNHEY, CDR2 SMNVEV, per germline (reference sequence). The CDR3 is 14 residues long. In DNA form, the CDR3 reads TGTGCCAGCAGTTGGGACAGAACTTACAATGAGCAGTTCTTC. It codes for CASSWDRTYNEQFF.

This clone occurred once. The CDR3 DNA follows: TGTGCCACCAGCGCCAGCCACGGGGGACAGTATGGCTACACCTTC. This gives the protein CATSASHGGQYGYTF. This chain joins TRBV15 and TRBJ1-2; 7 nucleotides agree with TRBD1. The CDR3 totals 15 residues. Per the germline V gene, CDR1 is LNHNV and CDR2 is YYDKDF (reference sequence). The J segment lost 5 bases and the V segment lost 5 bases, leaving 11 bases of the junction unmatched. Variable domain in full (rest from reference TRBV15 and TRBJ1-2): DAMVIQNPRYQVTQFGKPVTLSCSQTLNHNVMYWYQQKSSQAPKLLFHYYDKDFNNEADTPDNFQSRRPNTSFCFLDIRSPGLGDTAMYLCATSASHGGQYGYTFGSGTRLTVV.

This clone came up once. The chain is built from TRBV19 and TRBJ1-5, with TRBD1 matching over 8 bases. Germline lookup yields CDR1 LNHDA and CDR2 SQIVND (reference sequence). CDR3 length: 14 amino acids. V lost 7 bases and J lost 5; bases outside the gene matches: 7. DNA of the CDR3: TGTGCCAGTACAACCGGGACAGGCTATCAGCCCCAGCATTTT. This translates into CASTTGTGYQPQHF.

The CDR3 DNA is TGTGCCAGCAGCGAGTGGGCCTTCACAGATACGCAGTATTTT. It encodes CASSEWAFTDTQYF. The V call is TRBV9, the J call TRBJ2-3; the D is unclear. This CDR3 is built from 14 residues. The ends were cut back, 3 bases at V and 2 bases at J, with 10 bases in the middle. Germline CDR1 and CDR2: SGDLS and YYNGEE.

The chain employs TRBV5-1 and TRBJ2-3; the D gene is possibly TRBD1 (5 bases). The V and J ends lost 4 bases and 6 bases respectively, with 18 bases between them. The CDR3 has 15 residues. From germline, CDR1 is SGHRS and CDR2 YFSETQ. CDR3 sequence (DNA): TGCGCCAGCAGCCGTGACAGCCACTTTACTGATACGCAGTATTTT. This gives the protein CASSRDSHFTDTQYF.